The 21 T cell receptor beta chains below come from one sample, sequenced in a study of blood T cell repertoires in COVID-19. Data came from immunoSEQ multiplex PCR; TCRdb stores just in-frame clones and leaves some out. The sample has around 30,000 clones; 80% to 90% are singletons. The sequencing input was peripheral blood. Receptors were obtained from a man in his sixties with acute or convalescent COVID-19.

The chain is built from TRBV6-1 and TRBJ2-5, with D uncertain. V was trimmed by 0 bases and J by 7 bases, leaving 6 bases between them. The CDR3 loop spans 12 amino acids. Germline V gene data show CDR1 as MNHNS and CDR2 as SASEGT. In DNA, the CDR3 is TGTGCCAGCAGTGAAGCGACGGGGACCCAGTACTTC. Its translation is CASSEATGTQYF.

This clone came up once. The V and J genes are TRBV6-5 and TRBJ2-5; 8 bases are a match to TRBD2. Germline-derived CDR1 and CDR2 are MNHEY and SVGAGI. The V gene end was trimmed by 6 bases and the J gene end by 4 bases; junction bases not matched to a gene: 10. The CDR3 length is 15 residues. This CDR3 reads CASRMLQAGGETQYF. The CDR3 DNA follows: TGTGCCAGCAGGATGCTACAGGCGGGGGGAGAGACCCAGTACTTC.

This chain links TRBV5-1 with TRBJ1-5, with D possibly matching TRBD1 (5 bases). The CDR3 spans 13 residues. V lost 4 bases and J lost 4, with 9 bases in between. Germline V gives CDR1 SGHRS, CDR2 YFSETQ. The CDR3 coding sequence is TGCGCCAGCAGCGCGGAGGGGAATCAGCCCCAGCATTTT. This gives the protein CASSAEGNQPQHF.

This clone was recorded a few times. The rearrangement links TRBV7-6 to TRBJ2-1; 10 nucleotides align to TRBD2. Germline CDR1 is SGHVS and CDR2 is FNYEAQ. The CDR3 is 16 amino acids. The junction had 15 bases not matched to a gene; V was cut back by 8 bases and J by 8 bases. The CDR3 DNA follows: TGTGCCAGCGCCAGGGCTAGCGGGGGTCCAGAGGATGAGCAGTTCTTC. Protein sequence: CASARASGGPEDEQFF.

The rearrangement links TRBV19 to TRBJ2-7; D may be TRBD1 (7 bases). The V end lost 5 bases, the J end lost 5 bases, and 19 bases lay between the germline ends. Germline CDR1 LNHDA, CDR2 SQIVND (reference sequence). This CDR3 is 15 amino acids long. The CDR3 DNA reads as TGTGCCAGTAGTGTCAGGGGGGACCACTTTGACGAGCAGTACTTC. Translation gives CASSVRGDHFDEQYF.

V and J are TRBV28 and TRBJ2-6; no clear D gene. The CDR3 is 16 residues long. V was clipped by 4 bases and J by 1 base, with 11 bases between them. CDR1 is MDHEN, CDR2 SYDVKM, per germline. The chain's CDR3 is CASSSLQLSGANVLTF. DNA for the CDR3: TGTGCCAGCAGTTCCTTACAGTTGTCTGGGGCCAACGTCCTGACTTTC.

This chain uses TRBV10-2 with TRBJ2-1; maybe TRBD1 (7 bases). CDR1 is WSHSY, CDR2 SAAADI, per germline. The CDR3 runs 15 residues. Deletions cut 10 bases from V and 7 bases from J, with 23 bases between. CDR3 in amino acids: CATQGVEGAANEQFF. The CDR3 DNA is TGCGCCACCCAGGGGGTGGAGGGGGCAGCAAATGAGCAGTTCTTC.

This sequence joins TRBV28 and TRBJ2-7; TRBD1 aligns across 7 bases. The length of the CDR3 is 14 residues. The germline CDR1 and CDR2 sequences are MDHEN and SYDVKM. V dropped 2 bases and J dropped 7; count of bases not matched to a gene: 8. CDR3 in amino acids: CASSLHRGPREQYF. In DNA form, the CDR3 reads TGTGCCAGCAGTTTACACAGGGGTCCGAGGGAGCAGTACTTC.

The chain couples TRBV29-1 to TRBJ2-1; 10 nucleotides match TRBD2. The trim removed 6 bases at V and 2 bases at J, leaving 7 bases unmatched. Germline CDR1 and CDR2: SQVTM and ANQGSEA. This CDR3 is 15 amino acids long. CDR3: CSVDRTSGPYNEQFF. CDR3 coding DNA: TGCAGCGTAGATCGGACTAGCGGACCCTACAATGAGCAGTTCTTC.

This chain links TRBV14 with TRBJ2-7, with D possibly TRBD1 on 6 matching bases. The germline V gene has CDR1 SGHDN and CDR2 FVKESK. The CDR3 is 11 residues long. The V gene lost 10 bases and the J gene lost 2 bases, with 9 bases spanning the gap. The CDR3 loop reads CATDRPYEQYF. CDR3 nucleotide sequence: TGTGCCACCGACAGGCCCTACGAGCAGTACTTC.

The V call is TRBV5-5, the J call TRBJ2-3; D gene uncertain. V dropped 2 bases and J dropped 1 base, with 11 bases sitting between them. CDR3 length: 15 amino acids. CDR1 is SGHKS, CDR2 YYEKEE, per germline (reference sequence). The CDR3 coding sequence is TGTGCCAGCAGCTTAGCTCCGAAAGGCACAGATACGCAGTATTTT. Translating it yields CASSLAPKGTDTQYF. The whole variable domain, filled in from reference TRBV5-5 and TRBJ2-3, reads DAGVTQSPTHLIKTRGQQVTLRCSPISGHKSVSWYQQVLGQGPQFIFQYYEKEERGRGNFPDRFSARQFPNYSSELNVNALLLGDSALYLCASSLAPKGTDTQYFGPGTRLTVL.

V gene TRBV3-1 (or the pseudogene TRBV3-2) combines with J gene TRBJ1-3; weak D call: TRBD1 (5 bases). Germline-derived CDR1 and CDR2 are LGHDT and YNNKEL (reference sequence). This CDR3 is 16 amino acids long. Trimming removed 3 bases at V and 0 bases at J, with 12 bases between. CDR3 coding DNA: TGTGCCAGCAGCCACAGGGCACTTCGCTCTGGAAACACCATATATTTT. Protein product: CASSHRALRSGNTIYF.

The CDR3 loop is CASSFRPLDYRSTDTQYF. In DNA, the CDR3 is TGTGCCAGCAGCTTTAGGCCCCTCGACTACCGAAGCACAGATACGCAGTATTTT. V gene TRBV7-2 combines with J gene TRBJ2-3, with a weak D call TRBD2 (5 bases). Trimming cost V 3 bases and J 0 bases, with 19 bases left between them. The germline gives CDR1 SGHTA, CDR2 FQGNSA. CDR3 length: 18 amino acids.

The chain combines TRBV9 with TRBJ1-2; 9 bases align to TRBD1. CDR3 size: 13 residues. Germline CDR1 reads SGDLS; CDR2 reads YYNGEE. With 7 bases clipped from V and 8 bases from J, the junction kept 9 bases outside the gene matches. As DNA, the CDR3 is TGTGCCAGCGGGTCGGGACAGGGAGGCGGCTACACCTTC. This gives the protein CASGSGQGGGYTF.

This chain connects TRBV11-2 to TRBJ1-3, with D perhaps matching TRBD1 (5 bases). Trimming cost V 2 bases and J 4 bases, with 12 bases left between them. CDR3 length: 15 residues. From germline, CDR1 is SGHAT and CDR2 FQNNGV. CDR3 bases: TGTGCCAGCAGCTTAAGCGGGGGAAGGGGAAACACCATATATTTT. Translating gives CASSLSGGRGNTIYF.

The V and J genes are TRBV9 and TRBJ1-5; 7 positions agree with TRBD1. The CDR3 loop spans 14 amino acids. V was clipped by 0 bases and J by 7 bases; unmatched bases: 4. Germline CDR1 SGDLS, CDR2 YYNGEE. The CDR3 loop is CASSVGTGRQPQHF. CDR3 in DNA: TGTGCCAGCAGCGTAGGGACAGGACGCCAGCCCCAGCATTTT.

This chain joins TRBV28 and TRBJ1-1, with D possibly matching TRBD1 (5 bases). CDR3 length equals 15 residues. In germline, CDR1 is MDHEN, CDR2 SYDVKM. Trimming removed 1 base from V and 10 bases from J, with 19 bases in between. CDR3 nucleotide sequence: TGTGCCAGCAGTTTATCCTCCGGGGGGAGGGGTAGAGCTTTCTTT. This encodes CASSLSSGGRGRAFF.

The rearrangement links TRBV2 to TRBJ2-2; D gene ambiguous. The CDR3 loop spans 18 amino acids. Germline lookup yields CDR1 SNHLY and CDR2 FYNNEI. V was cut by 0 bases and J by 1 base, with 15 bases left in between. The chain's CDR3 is CASSEALRGLGNTGELFF. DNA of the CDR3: TGTGCCAGCAGTGAAGCGCTTCGAGGTTTAGGGAACACCGGGGAGCTGTTTTTT. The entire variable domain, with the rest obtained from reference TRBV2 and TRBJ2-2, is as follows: EPEVTQTPSHQVTQMGQEVILRCVPISNHLYFYWYRQILGQKVEFLVSFYNNEISEKSEIFDDQFSVERPDGSNFTLKIRSTKLEDSAMYFCASSEALRGLGNTGELFFGEGSRLTVL.

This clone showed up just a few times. The CDR3 DNA reads as TGCGCCAGCAGCCAAGACCGGAGGGGCTTAAATGAGCAGTTCTTC. Its protein is CASSQDRRGLNEQFF. The chain couples TRBV4-1 to TRBJ2-1, with D perhaps TRBD2 (6 bases). V was cut by 0 bases and J by 7 bases, with 13 bases left in between. In germline, CDR1 is MGHRA, CDR2 YSYEKL. This CDR3 contains 15 residues.

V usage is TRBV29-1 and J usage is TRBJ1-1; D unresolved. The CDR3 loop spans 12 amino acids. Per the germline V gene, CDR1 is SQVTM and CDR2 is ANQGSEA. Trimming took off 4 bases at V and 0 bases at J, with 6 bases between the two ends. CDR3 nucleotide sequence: TGCAGCGTTGTATATTTGAACACTGAAGCTTTCTTT. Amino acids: CSVVYLNTEAFF. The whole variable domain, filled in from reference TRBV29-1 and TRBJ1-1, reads SAVISQKPSRDICQRGTSLTIQCQVDSQVTMMFWYRQQPGQSLTLIATANQGSEATYESGFVIDKFPISRPNLTFSTLTVSNMSPEDSSIYLCSVVYLNTEAFFGQGTRLTVV.

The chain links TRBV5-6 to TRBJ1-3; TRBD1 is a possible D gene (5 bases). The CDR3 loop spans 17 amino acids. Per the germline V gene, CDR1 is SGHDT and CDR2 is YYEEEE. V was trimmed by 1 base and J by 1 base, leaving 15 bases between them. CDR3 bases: TGTGCCAGCAGCTTGCACCCGACAGCCCCTTCTGGAAACACCATATATTTT. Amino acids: CASSLHPTAPSGNTIYF.